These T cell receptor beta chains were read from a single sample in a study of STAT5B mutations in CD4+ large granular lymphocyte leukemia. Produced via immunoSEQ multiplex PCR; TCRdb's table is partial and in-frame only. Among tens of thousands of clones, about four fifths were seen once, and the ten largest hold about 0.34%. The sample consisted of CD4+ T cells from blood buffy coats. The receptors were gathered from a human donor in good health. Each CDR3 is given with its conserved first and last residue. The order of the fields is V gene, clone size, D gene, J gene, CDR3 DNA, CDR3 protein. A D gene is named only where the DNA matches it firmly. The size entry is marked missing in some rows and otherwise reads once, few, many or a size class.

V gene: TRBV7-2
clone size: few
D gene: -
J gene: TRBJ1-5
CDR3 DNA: TGTGCCAGCAGATCAACCGGGACGGGGAGCAATCAGCCCCAGCATTTT
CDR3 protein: CASRSTGTGSNQPQHF

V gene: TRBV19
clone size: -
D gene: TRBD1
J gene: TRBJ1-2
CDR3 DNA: TGTGCCAGTCGTGGGACAGGGGAAAATATCTATGGCTACACCTTC
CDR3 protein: CASRGTGENIYGYTF

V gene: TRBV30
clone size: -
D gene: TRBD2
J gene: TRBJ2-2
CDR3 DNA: TGTGCCTGTTCAGCGGGGGCAAAAATGAACACCGGGGAGCTGTTTTTT
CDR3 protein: CACSAGAKMNTGELFF

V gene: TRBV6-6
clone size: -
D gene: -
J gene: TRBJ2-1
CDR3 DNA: TGTGCCAGCCAAATCGGAGGGGGCGAGCAGTTCTTC
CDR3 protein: CASQIGGGEQFF

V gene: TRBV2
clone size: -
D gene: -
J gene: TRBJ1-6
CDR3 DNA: TGTGCCAGCAGCGACACAGGGTATAATTCACCCCTCCACTTT
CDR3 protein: CASSDTGYNSPLHF

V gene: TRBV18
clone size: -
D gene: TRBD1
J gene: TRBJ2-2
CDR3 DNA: TGTGCCAGCTCACCGGGACAGGGGAACACCGGGGAGCTGTTTTTT
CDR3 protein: CASSPGQGNTGELFF

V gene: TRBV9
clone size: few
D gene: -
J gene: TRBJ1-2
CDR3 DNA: TGTGCCAGCAGCCCTACAACAGGGATGGGTTATGGCTACACCTTC
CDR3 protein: CASSPTTGMGYGYTF

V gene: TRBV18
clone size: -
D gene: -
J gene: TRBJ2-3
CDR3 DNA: TGTGCCAGCTCACCGTCTGAGGAAGATACGCAGTATTTT
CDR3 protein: CASSPSEEDTQYF

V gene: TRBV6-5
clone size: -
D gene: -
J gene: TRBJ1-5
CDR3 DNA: TGTGCCAGCAGTTACTCATCCGGGGGCCTTCAGCCCCAGCATTTT
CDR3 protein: CASSYSSGGLQPQHF

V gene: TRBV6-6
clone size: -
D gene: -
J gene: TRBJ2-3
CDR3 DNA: TGTGCCAGCAGTTACTCCACAGGAGGGGCAGATACGCAGTATTTT
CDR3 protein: CASSYSTGGADTQYF

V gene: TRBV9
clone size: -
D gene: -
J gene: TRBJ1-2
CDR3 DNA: TGTGCCAGCAGCGTAGGCGGGGGCGCTCGGTATGGCTACACCTTC
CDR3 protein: CASSVGGGARYGYTF

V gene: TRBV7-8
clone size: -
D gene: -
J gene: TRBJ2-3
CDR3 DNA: TGTGCCAGCAGCCCGATGAGTAGCGGAGGCACAGATACGCAGTATTTT
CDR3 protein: CASSPMSSGGTDTQYF

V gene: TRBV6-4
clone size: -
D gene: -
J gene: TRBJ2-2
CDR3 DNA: TGTGCCAGCAGTCGCGAGGGTGGCACCGGGGAGCTGTTTTTT
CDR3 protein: CASSREGGTGELFF

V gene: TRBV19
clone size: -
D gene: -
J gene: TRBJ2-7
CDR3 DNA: TGTGCCAGTAGTTCTTCCGGGACACCCTTCGCCGAGCAGTACTTC
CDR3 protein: CASSSSGTPFAEQYF

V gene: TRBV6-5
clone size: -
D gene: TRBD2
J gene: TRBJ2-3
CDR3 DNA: TGTGCCAGCTCGGGACTAGCGGGGGCGGATACGCAGTATTTT
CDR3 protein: CASSGLAGADTQYF

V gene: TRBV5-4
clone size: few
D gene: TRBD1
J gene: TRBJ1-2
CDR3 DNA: TGTGCCAGCAGCACGGAGACAGGGAATGGCTACACCTTC
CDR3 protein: CASSTETGNGYTF

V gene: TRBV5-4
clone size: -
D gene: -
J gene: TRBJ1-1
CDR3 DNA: TGTGCCAGCAGCTTGGGGCCAGAGTTGAACACTGAAGCTTTCTTT
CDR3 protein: CASSLGPELNTEAFF

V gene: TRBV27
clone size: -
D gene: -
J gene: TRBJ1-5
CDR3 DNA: TGTGCGTCAGCGTGGGCAGCCAATCAGCCCCAGCATTTT
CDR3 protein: CASAWAANQPQHF

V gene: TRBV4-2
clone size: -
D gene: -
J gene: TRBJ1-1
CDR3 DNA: TGTGCCAGCAGCCAAGATGTGCAGGGAATCACTGAAGCTTTCTTT
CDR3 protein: CASSQDVQGITEAFF

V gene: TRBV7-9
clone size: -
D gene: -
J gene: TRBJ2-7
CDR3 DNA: TGTGCCAGCAGCTTAGGGGTTTATAACTACGAGCAGTACTTC
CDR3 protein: CASSLGVYNYEQYF

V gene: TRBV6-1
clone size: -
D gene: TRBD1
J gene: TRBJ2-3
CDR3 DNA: TGTGCCAGCAGAACACCCGGGACAGGGCAGTATTTT
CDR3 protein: CASRTPGTGQYF

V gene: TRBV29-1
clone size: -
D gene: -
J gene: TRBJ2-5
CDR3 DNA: TGCAGCGTTGCAGGACAAAAAGAGACCCAGTACTTC
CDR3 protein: CSVAGQKETQYF

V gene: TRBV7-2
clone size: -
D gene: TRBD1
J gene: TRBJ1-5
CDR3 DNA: TGTGCCAGCAGCCTATGGGGACAGGGCAATCAGCCCCAGCATTTT
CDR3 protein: CASSLWGQGNQPQHF

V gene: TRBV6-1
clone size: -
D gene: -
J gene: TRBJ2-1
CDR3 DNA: TGTGCCAGCAGTGCTTCGACCGCGAGCTCCTACAATGAGCAGTTCTTC
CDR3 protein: CASSASTASSYNEQFF

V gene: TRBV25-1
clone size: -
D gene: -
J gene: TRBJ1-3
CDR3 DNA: TGTGCCAGCAGTGAGGCGGGGGCTGGAAACACCATATATTTT
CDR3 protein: CASSEAGAGNTIYF

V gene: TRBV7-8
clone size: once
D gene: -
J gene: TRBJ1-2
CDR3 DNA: TGTGCCAGCAGCCCTCAACCACGGCGTGGCGGCTACACCTTC
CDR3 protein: CASSPQPRRGGYTF

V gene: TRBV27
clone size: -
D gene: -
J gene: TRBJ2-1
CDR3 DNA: TGTGCCAGCAGTCCCGCGGGGAGCGGGCCCTACAATGAGCAGTTCTTC
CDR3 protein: CASSPAGSGPYNEQFF

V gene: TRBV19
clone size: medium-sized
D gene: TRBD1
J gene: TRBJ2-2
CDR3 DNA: TGTGCCACGCGAGACGTCCGGGACAGAGACACCGGGGAGCTGTTTTTT
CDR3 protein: CATRDVRDRDTGELFF

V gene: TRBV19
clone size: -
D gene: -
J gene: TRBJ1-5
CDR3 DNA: TGTGCCAGTAGTATCACCCGATGGGGGACGTCCCTTAGCAATCAGCCCCAGCATTTT
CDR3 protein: CASSITRWGTSLSNQPQHF

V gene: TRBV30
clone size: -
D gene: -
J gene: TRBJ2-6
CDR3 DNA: TGTGCCGTTTCTGGGGCCAACGTCCTGACTTTC
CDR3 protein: CAVSGANVLTF

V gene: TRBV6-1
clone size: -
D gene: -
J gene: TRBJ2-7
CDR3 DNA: TGTGCCAGCAGTGGGGACTTAACAGGGGAAAGGTCCTACGAGCAGTACTTC
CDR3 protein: CASSGDLTGERSYEQYF

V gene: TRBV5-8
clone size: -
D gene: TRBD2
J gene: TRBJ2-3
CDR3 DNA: TGTGCCAGCAGCGTTCGGGAGGGCCAGAGCACAGATACGCAGTATTTT
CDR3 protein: CASSVREGQSTDTQYF

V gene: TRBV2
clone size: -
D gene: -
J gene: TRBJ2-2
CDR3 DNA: TGTGCCAGCAGGCCGACAGAGAACACCGGGGAGCTGTTTTTT
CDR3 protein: CASRPTENTGELFF